A selection of T cell receptor beta chains follows, all from one sample in a study of T cells in localized non-small cell lung cancer. Here immunoSEQ multiplex PCR was the method, and the copy in TCRdb shows in-frame clones only, minus some. The sample records about 57,000 clones, more than 85% being singletons. The material sequenced was peripheral blood, taken before any cancer treatment. The receptors stem from a man aged 35 to 70 with stage I lung adenocarcinoma. Both conserved end residues are part of each CDR3. A D gene is named only where the DNA matches it firmly. Size values are once, few and many counts, or a class for expanded clones, and some rows have none.

CDR3: CASSPTGPFNEKLFF; DNA: TGTGCCAGCTCACCTACGGGACCGTTTAATGAAAAACTGTTTTTT; V: TRBV18; D: NA; size: NA; J: TRBJ1-4
CDR3: CASSADGPYGYTF; DNA: TGTGCCAGCAGCGCGGACGGACCCTATGGCTACACCTTC; V: TRBV5-5; D: NA; size: NA; J: TRBJ1-2
CDR3: CASSQEKQGGDNEQFF; DNA: TGCGCCAGCAGCCAAGAGAAACAGGGAGGGGACAATGAGCAGTTCTTC; V: TRBV4-3; D: NA; size: NA; J: TRBJ2-1
CDR3: CASKLQGNSNQPQHF; DNA: TGTGCCAGCAAGCTACAGGGGAATAGCAATCAGCCCCAGCATTTT; V: TRBV2; D: TRBD1; size: NA; J: TRBJ1-5
CDR3: CASSLGQGRTGANVLTF; DNA: TGCGCCAGCAGCTTAGGACAGGGGAGAACTGGGGCCAACGTCCTGACTTTC; V: TRBV5-1; D: TRBD1; size: few; J: TRBJ2-6
CDR3: CASSKARVGDTQYF; DNA: TGTGCCAGCAGCAAAGCGCGCGTGGGGGATACGCAGTATTTT; V: TRBV21-1; D: NA; size: NA; J: TRBJ2-3
CDR3: CASSSTHDGYTF; DNA: TGTGCCAGCAGCTCAACACACGATGGCTACACCTTC; V: TRBV9; D: NA; size: NA; J: TRBJ1-2
CDR3: CASSKEGASGRREQYF; DNA: TGTGCCAGCAGCAAAGAGGGTGCTAGCGGGAGGAGGGAGCAGTACTTC; V: TRBV21-1; D: NA; size: NA; J: TRBJ2-7
CDR3: CASSYAGGTIQYF; DNA: TGTGCCAGCAGTTATGCGGGAGGCACCATTCAGTACTTC; V: TRBV6-6; D: TRBD2; size: NA; J: TRBJ2-4
CDR3: CSVSGLAGGEGTDTQYF; DNA: TGCAGCGTCTCGGGACTAGCGGGAGGAGAGGGCACAGATACGCAGTATTTT; V: TRBV29-1; D: TRBD2; size: NA; J: TRBJ2-3
CDR3: CASSYGSTPYGYTF; DNA: TGTGCCAGCAGTTATGGTTCGACACCCTATGGCTACACCTTC; V: TRBV6-6; D: NA; size: NA; J: TRBJ1-2
CDR3: CASSRASGRIEQYF; DNA: TGTGCCAGCAGCCGAGCTAGCGGGAGGATCGAGCAGTACTTC; V: TRBV13; D: TRBD2; size: NA; J: TRBJ2-7
CDR3: CASSSGTGGLGTEAFF; DNA: TGTGCCAGCAGTTCCGGGACAGGGGGCCTGGGGACTGAAGCTTTCTTT; V: TRBV5-4; D: TRBD1; size: NA; J: TRBJ1-1
CDR3: CASSFSGSLDEQYF; DNA: TGTGCCAGCAGCTTCAGCGGGAGTCTCGACGAGCAGTACTTC; V: TRBV5-4; D: TRBD2; size: NA; J: TRBJ2-7
CDR3: CASSVGAGVGNTEAFF; DNA: TGTGCCAGCAGCGTAGGGGCAGGGGTAGGGAACACTGAAGCTTTCTTT; V: TRBV9; D: NA; size: NA; J: TRBJ1-1
CDR3: CASSQSPGVGVFYEQYF; DNA: TGCGCCAGCAGCCAGAGCCCAGGGGTGGGGGTATTCTACGAGCAGTACTTC; V: TRBV4-1; D: NA; size: once; J: TRBJ2-7
CDR3: CASSQSDRDPYEQYF; DNA: TGTGCCAGCAGTCAATCGGACAGGGACCCCTACGAGCAGTACTTC; V: TRBV28; D: TRBD1; size: NA; J: TRBJ2-7
CDR3: CASSAGDRGRREQYF; DNA: TGCGCCAGCAGCGCGGGGGACAGGGGGCGTCGCGAGCAGTACTTC; V: TRBV5-1; D: TRBD1; size: NA; J: TRBJ2-7
CDR3: CSATAGQRETQYF; DNA: TGCAGCGCTACGGCCGGGCAACGCGAGACCCAGTACTTC; V: TRBV29-1; D: NA; size: NA; J: TRBJ2-5
CDR3: CASSGSESSYNEQFF; DNA: TGTGCCAGCAGTGGTAGCGAGAGCTCCTACAATGAGCAGTTCTTC; V: TRBV27; D: NA; size: NA; J: TRBJ2-1
CDR3: CASSQDEGTSLTYEQYF; DNA: TGCGCCAGCAGCCAAGATGAGGGGACCAGCCTGACCTACGAGCAGTACTTC; V: TRBV4-3; D: NA; size: once; J: TRBJ2-7
CDR3: CASSTGLAGTDTQYF; DNA: TGTGCCAGCAGCACCGGACTAGCGGGCACAGATACGCAGTATTTT; V: TRBV9; D: TRBD2; size: NA; J: TRBJ2-3
CDR3: CASSLGGANTEAFF; DNA: TGTGCCAGCAGCTTGGGAGGGGCGAACACTGAAGCTTTCTTT; V: TRBV5-8; D: NA; size: NA; J: TRBJ1-1
CDR3: CSVASGSSYEQFF; DNA: TGCAGCGTCGCTAGCGGGAGCTCATATGAGCAGTTCTTC; V: TRBV29-1; D: TRBD2; size: NA; J: TRBJ2-1
CDR3: CASSTNMNTEAFF; DNA: TGTGCCAGCTCGACGAACATGAACACTGAAGCTTTCTTT; V: TRBV6-6; D: NA; size: NA; J: TRBJ1-1
CDR3: CASTGTSSYEQYF; DNA: TGTGCCAGCACCGGCACCTCCTCCTACGAGCAGTACTTC; V: TRBV6-1; D: NA; size: once; J: TRBJ2-7
CDR3: CAINPGTSGRGYNEQFF; DNA: TGTGCCATCAACCCCGGGACTAGCGGGAGAGGTTACAATGAGCAGTTCTTC; V: TRBV10-3; D: TRBD2; size: NA; J: TRBJ2-1
CDR3: CASSLRLGQNTIYF; DNA: TGTGCCAGCAGCTTAAGACTAGGGCAAAACACCATATATTTT; V: TRBV7-8; D: NA; size: NA; J: TRBJ1-3